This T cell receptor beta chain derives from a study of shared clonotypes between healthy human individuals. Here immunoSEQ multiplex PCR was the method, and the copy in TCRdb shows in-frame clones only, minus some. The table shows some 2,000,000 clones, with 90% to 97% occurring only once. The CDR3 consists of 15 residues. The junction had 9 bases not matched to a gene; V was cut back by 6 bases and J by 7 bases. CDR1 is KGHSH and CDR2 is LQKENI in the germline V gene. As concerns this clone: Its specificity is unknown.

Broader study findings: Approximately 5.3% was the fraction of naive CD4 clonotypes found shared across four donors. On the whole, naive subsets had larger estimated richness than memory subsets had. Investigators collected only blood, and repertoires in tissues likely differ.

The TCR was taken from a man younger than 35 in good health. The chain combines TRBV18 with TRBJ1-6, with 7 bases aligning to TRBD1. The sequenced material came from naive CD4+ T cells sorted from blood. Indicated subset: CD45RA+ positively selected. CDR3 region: CASSPDRALNSPLHF. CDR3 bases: TGTGCCAGCTCCCCCGACAGGGCCTTGAATTCACCCCTCCACTTT.